Presented here are 30 T cell receptor beta chains from one specimen sequenced in a study of T cell responses to AZD1222 COVID-19 vaccine (TCRdb year 2021). The sample's time point, from its label and the paper: baseline before first vaccination. Libraries were constructed by the immunoSEQ multiplex PCR assay. TCRdb limited this immuneACCESS table to in-frame rearrangements with V and J called. A share of clones is missing; checked studies link under half to unresolved V genes, and the rest is unexplained. For this sample the table gives approximately 150,000 clones, of which approximately 90% were detected only once. The ten largest clones add up to approximately 1.5% of the sample. Sequencing was performed on peripheral blood, taken on day 0 of AZD1222 vaccination. The origin of the receptors is an adult in good health.

Concerning this clone itself: Other DNA sequences in the same sample also yield this CDR3. This rearrangement joins TRBV19 to TRBJ1-1; D may be TRBD1 (6 bases). CDR1 and CDR2 from the germline V gene are LNHDA and SQIVND (reference sequence). The V end was cut by 3 bases, the J end by 1 base, with 9 bases between. This CDR3 region has 14 residues. CDR3 coding DNA: TGTGCCAGTAGTATCCAGGGGAAGAACACTGAAGCTTTCTTT. Translated: CASSIQGKNTEAFF.

This clone is a singleton in its sample. This rearrangement joins TRBV2 to TRBJ2-3, with 8 bases that match TRBD1. From germline, CDR1 is SNHLY and CDR2 FYNNEI. CDR3 length: 14 amino acids. V shed 4 bases, J shed 7 bases, and the junction held 7 bases outside the gene matches. The CDR3 protein is CASSAGGAGYTQYF. CDR3 bases: TGTGCCAGCAGTGCAGGGGGCGCGGGGTATACGCAGTATTTT.

This chain joins TRBV21-1 and TRBJ2-2; no DNA check was done on the table's D call, TRBD2. TRBV21-1 is given as a pseudogene. The CDR3 consists of 13 residues. The CDR3 coding sequence is TGTGCCAGCAGCATTACCCTACCCGGGGAGCTGTTTTTT. Its translation is CASSITLPGELFF.

The rearrangement joins TRBV2 to TRBJ1-5; no firm D call. CDR3 length: 12 amino acids. Between the trimmed V and J ends, which lost 4 bases and 7 bases, there was a span of 8 bases. Per the germline V gene, CDR1 is SNHLY and CDR2 is FYNNEI. The CDR3 is CASSASGQPQHF. The DNA of the CDR3 is TGTGCCAGCAGTGCCTCGGGGCAGCCCCAGCATTTT.

The rearrangement joins TRBV24-1 to TRBJ1-3, with a possible D match to TRBD1 (5 bases). Trimming cost V 5 bases and J 0 bases, with 13 bases left between them. The germline V gene encodes CDR1 KGHDR and CDR2 SFDVKD. CDR3 length: 16 residues. CDR3 sequence (DNA): TGTGCCACCAGTGTCCGTGTCGGGGCCTCTGGAAACACCATATATTTT. Encoded protein: CATSVRVGASGNTIYF.

The rearrangement links TRBV18 to TRBJ1-4; D ambiguous. In germline, CDR1 is KGHSH, CDR2 LQKENI. V was pared by 1 base and J by 0 bases, with 9 bases between. The CDR3 has 16 residues. The CDR3 spells CASSPQQPTTNEKLFF. In nucleotides, the CDR3 is TGTGCCAGCTCACCACAGCAACCTACAACTAATGAAAAACTGTTTTTT.

V gene TRBV5-5 combines with J gene TRBJ1-2, with a tentative D call TRBD1 (6 bases). CDR1 is SGHKS, CDR2 YYEKEE, per germline (reference sequence). There are 13 residues in the CDR3. The V and J ends lost 4 bases and 4 bases respectively, with 11 bases between them. The CDR3 nucleotides read TGTGCCAGCAGCGTCGGGACACCCTATGGCTACACCTTC. Translation: CASSVGTPYGYTF.

The rearrangement links TRBV19 to TRBJ2-3, with 8 bases fitting TRBD2. The CDR3 totals 18 residues. Germline V CDR1 and CDR2: LNHDA, SQIVND (reference sequence). With 1 base clipped from V and 2 bases from J, the junction kept 11 bases outside the gene matches. CDR3 sequence reads: CASSIVGVAGTPTDTQYF. CDR3 in DNA: TGTGCCAGTAGTATAGTGGGAGTAGCGGGGACGCCCACAGATACGCAGTATTTT. The full variable domain, its missing parts supplied by reference TRBV19 and TRBJ2-3, is DGGITQSPKYLFRKEGQNVTLSCEQNLNHDAMYWYRQDPGQGLRLIYYSQIVNDFQKGDIAEGYSVSREKKESFPLTVTSAQKNPTAFYLCASSIVGVAGTPTDTQYFGPGTRLTVL.

The chain couples TRBV7-9 to TRBJ1-6; a possible D gene is TRBD1 (5 bases). The CDR3 length is 12 residues. CDR1 and CDR2 (germline): SEHNR, FQNEAQ (reference sequence). Trimming took off 8 bases at V and 9 bases at J, with 11 bases between the two ends. CDR3 DNA sequence: TGTGCCAGCGAGGACATTAGTTCACCCCTCCACTTT. It yields the protein CASEDISSPLHF.

This chain uses TRBV19 with TRBJ1-2; 7 bases agree with TRBD1. Per germline, CDR1 LNHDA and CDR2 SQIVND (reference sequence). CDR3 length: 14 residues. J was trimmed by 7 bases and V by 0 bases; bases with no gene match: 5. The CDR3 protein is CASSIDSDRAGYTF. DNA of the CDR3: TGTGCCAGTAGTATAGATTCTGACAGGGCTGGCTACACCTTC.

The gene calls are TRBV2 and TRBJ1-2; D remains unclear. The CDR3 has 15 residues. Germline V gene data show CDR1 as SNHLY and CDR2 as FYNNEI. Trimming stripped 2 bases from V and 1 base from J, with 11 bases between. CDR3 nucleotide sequence: TGTGCCAGCAGTGAAAGCGGCAGGAATAACTATGGCTACACCTTC. This encodes CASSESGRNNYGYTF.

The chain combines TRBV5-5 with TRBJ1-2, with D unresolved. There are 12 residues in the CDR3. Germline CDR1 is SGHKS and CDR2 is YYEKEE (reference sequence). Trimming cost V 5 bases and J 6 bases, with 11 bases left between them. The CDR3 DNA reads TGTGCCAGCAGACTCAAGGGCCATGGCTACACCTTC. The encoded protein is CASRLKGHGYTF.

V gene TRBV11-2 combines with J gene TRBJ2-4; TRBD1 matches at 10 bases. CDR1 and CDR2 from the germline V gene are SGHAT and FQNNGV. The CDR3 runs 19 residues. V was clipped by 3 bases and J by 2 bases; unmatched bases: 13. DNA of the CDR3: TGTGCCAGCAGCTTCCCTCCAACCCCGGGACAGGGGTCCAAAAACATTCAGTACTTC. Its protein is CASSFPPTPGQGSKNIQYF.

The chain joins TRBV11-2 to TRBJ1-3; unclear D gene. The CDR3 sequence is 15 residues long. Germline values: CDR1 SGHAT, CDR2 FQNNGV. The germline V and J ends were trimmed by 2 bases and 1 base, with 9 bases remaining between them. The CDR3 nucleotides are TGTGCCAGCAGCTTACTAGGAGATTCTGGAAACACCATATATTTT. It is translated as CASSLLGDSGNTIYF.

The chain carries TRBV4-2 and TRBJ1-4; D unresolved. The CDR3 runs 13 residues. The germline V gene encodes CDR1 LGHNA and CDR2 YNFKEQ. V lost 5 bases to trimming and J lost 3 bases, with 7 bases between them. The CDR3 spells CASSVAANEKLFF. As DNA, the CDR3 is TGTGCCAGCAGCGTAGCCGCTAATGAAAAACTGTTTTTT.

This clone appeared once. This CDR3 is CASRAGTGGYNEQFF. The CDR3 DNA reads TGTGCCAGCAGAGCGGGGACAGGGGGTTACAATGAGCAGTTCTTC. This chain uses TRBV27 with TRBJ2-1; 11 bases are shared with TRBD1. The V segment lost 6 bases and the J segment 4 bases; nucleotides outside the gene matches: 5. The CDR3 loop spans 15 amino acids. Per germline, CDR1 MNHEY and CDR2 SMNVEV (reference sequence).

This chain uses TRBV5-6 with TRBJ2-2, with D uncertain. The V end lost 0 bases, the J end lost 7 bases, and 1 base lay between the germline ends. In germline, CDR1 is SGHDT, CDR2 YYEEEE. This CDR3 is 11 amino acids long. CDR3 in amino acids: CASSLDGELFF. DNA for the CDR3: TGTGCCAGCAGCTTGGACGGGGAGCTGTTTTTT.

The rearrangement uses TRBV5-3 and TRBJ1-1, with no clear D. TRBV5-3 is noted as an ORF with a role that remains uncertain. There are 14 residues in the CDR3. Trimming removed 1 base from V and 1 base from J, with 8 bases in between. The CDR3 DNA is TGTGCCAGAAGCTTGTGGCACTCGAACACTGAAGCTTTCTTT. It is translated as CARSLWHSNTEAFF.

This clone has only one observation. V and J are TRBV5-5 and TRBJ2-7; D may match TRBD1 or TRBD2 (5 bases each). The length of the CDR3 is 13 residues. The germline CDR1 and CDR2 sequences are SGHKS and YYEKEE (reference sequence). Trimming took off 0 bases at V and 6 bases at J, with 10 bases between the two ends. The CDR3 is CASSLDEGFEQYF. The CDR3 nucleotides are TGTGCCAGCAGCTTGGACGAGGGGTTCGAGCAGTACTTC.

This clone was seen only once. The gene calls are TRBV19 and TRBJ2-1; D perhaps matches TRBD2 (5 bases). CDR1 LNHDA and CDR2 SQIVND come from the germline V gene (reference sequence). This CDR3 spans 13 amino acids. Trimming removed 4 bases from V and 10 bases from J, with 14 bases in between. CDR3 residues: CASSKSWRLEQFF. The CDR3 DNA sequence: TGTGCCAGTAGTAAGAGTTGGAGGTTGGAGCAGTTCTTC. Full variable domain (outside the CDR3, taken from reference TRBV19 and TRBJ2-1): DGGITQSPKYLFRKEGQNVTLSCEQNLNHDAMYWYRQDPGQGLRLIYYSQIVNDFQKGDIAEGYSVSREKKESFPLTVTSAQKNPTAFYLCASSKSWRLEQFFGPGTRLTVL.

The chain links TRBV24-1 to TRBJ2-2; D possibly corresponds to TRBD1 (6 bases). Trimming shortened V by 3 bases and J by 4 bases, and 26 bases separated the two germline ends. There are 20 residues in the CDR3. CDR1 is KGHDR, CDR2 SFDVKD, per germline. CDR3 residues: CATSDLTGPQGTHSTGELFF. CDR3 DNA sequence: TGTGCCACCAGTGATCTAACAGGGCCCCAGGGGACCCATAGCACCGGGGAGCTGTTTTTT.

The chain links TRBV15 to TRBJ2-5; D is uncertain. Deletions cut 0 bases from V and 6 bases from J, with 11 bases between. Germline CDR1 reads LNHNV; CDR2 reads YYDKDF (reference sequence). The CDR3 contains 14 residues. CDR3 amino acids: CATSREGLRKTQYF. CDR3 bases: TGTGCCACCAGCAGAGAGGGCTTGAGAAAGACCCAGTACTTC.

This chain links TRBV4-2 with TRBJ1-2; tentatively, D is TRBD1 (5 bases). CDR1 and CDR2 (germline): LGHNA, YNFKEQ. The CDR3 consists of 17 residues. V was shortened by 0 bases and J by 0 bases, with 14 bases between the two germline ends. This chain's CDR3 is CASSQDWGKAANYGYTF. The CDR3 DNA follows: TGTGCCAGCAGCCAAGATTGGGGCAAGGCAGCTAACTATGGCTACACCTTC.

The chain couples TRBV6-5 to TRBJ1-1, with D possibly matching TRBD1 (6 bases). Trimming pared 7 bases from V and 2 bases from J, leaving 8 bases between. From germline, CDR1 is MNHEY and CDR2 SVGAGI. This CDR3 is 12 amino acids long. CDR3 sequence: CASKGGNTEAFF. The CDR3 DNA reads as TGTGCCAGCAAAGGGGGTAACACTGAAGCTTTCTTT.

The V call is TRBV3-1 (or the pseudogene TRBV3-2), the J call TRBJ1-5; possibly TRBD1 for D (5 bases). The V gene's germline CDR1 is LGHDT and CDR2 YNNKEL (reference sequence). The CDR3 is 15 amino acids. Trimming cost V 0 bases and J 6 bases, with 12 bases left between them. CDR3 sequence: CASSQDTGAAQPQHF. The CDR3 nucleotides read TGTGCCAGCAGCCAAGATACAGGAGCGGCTCAGCCCCAGCATTTT.

The chain is built from TRBV4-1 and TRBJ1-3; D might be TRBD1 (6 bases). Germline CDR1 reads MGHRA; CDR2 reads YSYEKL. Trimming cost V 4 bases and J 4 bases, with 14 bases left between them. The CDR3 has 15 residues. The CDR3: CASSPSGASGNTIYF. In DNA, the CDR3 is TGCGCCAGCAGCCCTTCGGGGGCTTCCGGAAACACCATATATTTT.

This clone is termed medium-sized. This CDR3 is CASSQEAGGGGQPQHF. CDR3 bases: TGCGCCAGCAGCCAAGAGGCCGGGGGCGGTGGTCAGCCCCAGCATTTT. V is TRBV4-3 and J is TRBJ1-5; a weak D match, TRBD1 (6 bases). The CDR3 covers 16 residues. CDR1 and CDR2 (germline): LGHNA, YSLEER. Deletions cut 0 bases from V and 6 bases from J, with 15 bases between.

The chain uses TRBV6-6 and TRBJ1-1; tentative D call: TRBD1 (5 bases). CDR3 length: 11 residues. Trimming took off 6 bases at V and 11 bases at J, with 13 bases between the two ends. Per germline, CDR1 MNHNY and CDR2 SVGAGI (reference sequence). The CDR3 protein is CASSRTRDAFF. In nucleotides, the CDR3 is TGTGCCAGCAGCCGCACCAGGGACGCTTTCTTT.

The gene calls are TRBV4-1 and TRBJ2-5, with 8 positions matching TRBD2. The CDR3 contains 15 residues. Germline trimming cut 0 bases from V and 4 bases from J; bases unmatched to any gene: 4. CDR1 and CDR2 from the germline V gene are MGHRA and YSYEKL. The CDR3 DNA follows: TGCGCCAGCAGCCAAGATGGGCTAGCGGGAGAGACCCAGTACTTC. Residues: CASSQDGLAGETQYF.

The rearrangement uses TRBV28 and TRBJ1-1; D is unclear. V was trimmed by 5 bases and J by 3 bases, leaving 10 bases between them. The CDR3 covers 13 residues. Per the germline V gene, CDR1 is MDHEN and CDR2 is SYDVKM. The CDR3 DNA reads TGTGCCAGCAGTACAAGGGATTACACTGAAGCTTTCTTT. Translated, it gives CASSTRDYTEAFF.